These 17 T cell receptor beta chains share one sample of origin, sequenced in a study of Ad26.COV2.S vaccination and SARS-CoV-2 variants. The assay was immunoSEQ multiplex PCR, and TCRdb's table has in-frame clones only and misses some. Seen here are 400,000 to 450,000 clones, about nine tenths observed once, and the top ten hold roughly an eighth. The treatment denotes: 15 to 20 received Ad26.COV2.S at low or high dose, single or two shots; roughly five received placebo; per-sample allocation not given. Collection of samples fell on day 63 after the first vaccine or placebo injection. The sequenced sample was peripheral blood, obtained in a trial of Ad26.COV2.S vaccine versus placebo. Receptors were obtained from a person aged 18-60 years who received the Ad26.COV2.S COVID-19 vaccine or a placebo.

The J gene is TRBJ2-6, the V gene TRBV7-8; D remains unclear. From germline, CDR1 is SGHVS and CDR2 FQNEAQ. V lost 1 base to trimming and J lost 0 bases, with 7 bases between them. This CDR3 is 16 amino acids long. The CDR3 bases are TGTGCCAGCAGCTTAGAAAGGGACTCTGGGGCCAACGTCCTGACTTTC. Amino acid sequence: CASSLERDSGANVLTF.

The V call is TRBV3-1 (or the pseudogene TRBV3-2), the J call TRBJ2-7; 9 bases match TRBD2. In germline, CDR1 is LGHDT, CDR2 YNNKEL (reference sequence). Unmatched junction bases numbered 6, after V lost 8 bases and J lost 4 bases. This CDR3 is built from 13 residues. CDR3 DNA: TGTGCCAGCTCCGGGACTAGCTTATACGAGCAGTACTTC. Amino acids: CASSGTSLYEQYF.

This sequence joins TRBV29-1 and TRBJ1-1, with TRBD1 identical over 7 bases. J lost 4 bases, V lost 3 bases, and 14 bases had no gene match. This CDR3 contains 16 residues. CDR1 SQVTM and CDR2 ANQGSEA come from the germline V gene. The chain's CDR3 is CSVDTPGGLLGTEAFF. The CDR3 nucleotides read TGCAGCGTTGATACCCCAGGGGGGCTTCTAGGCACTGAAGCTTTCTTT. Full variable domain (rest looked up from reference TRBV29-1 and TRBJ1-1): SAVISQKPSRDICQRGTSLTIQCQVDSQVTMMFWYRQQPGQSLTLIATANQGSEATYESGFVIDKFPISRPNLTFSTLTVSNMSPEDSSIYLCSVDTPGGLLGTEAFFGQGTRLTVV.

V gene TRBV3-1 (or the pseudogene TRBV3-2) combines with J gene TRBJ1-1; the D is unclear. Germline V CDR1 and CDR2: LGHDT, YNNKEL (reference sequence). The CDR3 runs 12 residues. Between the trimmed V and J ends, which lost 0 bases and 9 bases, there was a span of 8 bases. The CDR3 DNA reads as TGTGCCAGCAGCCAAGACGACATGAAAGCTTTCTTT. Encoded protein: CASSQDDMKAFF.

The genes are TRBV6-2 or TRBV6-3 and TRBJ2-7; 7 bases are a match to TRBD1. J lost 1 base, V lost 0 bases, and 9 bases had no gene match. CDR1 and CDR2 from the germline V gene are MNHEY and SVGEGT. The CDR3 loop spans 17 amino acids. The CDR3 protein is CASSYSYRDSRSYEQYF. As DNA, the CDR3 is TGTGCCAGCAGTTACTCGTATAGGGACAGTCGTTCCTACGAGCAGTACTTC.

The chain uses TRBV7-2 and TRBJ1-4, with a possible D match to TRBD1 (6 bases). V was shortened by 5 bases and J by 4 bases, with 11 bases between the two germline ends. The CDR3 sequence is 14 residues long. Germline lookup yields CDR1 SGHTA and CDR2 FQGNSA. In nucleotides, the CDR3 is TGTGCCAGCAGCCCCGGGGGCAGTAATGAAAAACTGTTTTTT. This codes for CASSPGGSNEKLFF.

The rearrangement uses TRBV12-3 or TRBV12-4 and TRBJ2-5; no firm D call. V lost 3 bases to trimming and J lost 5 bases, with 7 bases between them. The CDR3 has 12 amino acids. The CDR3 loop is CASSFYSETQYF. CDR3 DNA sequence: TGTGCCAGCAGTTTCTATTCGGAGACCCAGTACTTC.

The chain joins TRBV5-4 to TRBJ2-1, with no clear D. With 1 base removed from V and 2 bases from J, the gap between germline ends came to 4 bases. Germline CDR1 and CDR2: SGHNT and YYREEE (reference sequence). CDR3 size: 13 residues. The CDR3 sequence is CASSLFTYNEQFF. The CDR3 DNA reads as TGTGCCAGCAGCTTGTTCACCTACAATGAGCAGTTCTTC. Complete variable domain (other parts from reference TRBV5-4 and TRBJ2-1): ETGVTQSPTHLIKTRGQQVTLRCSSQSGHNTVSWYQQALGQGPQFIFQYYREEENGRGNFPPRFSGLQFPNYSSELNVNALELDDSALYLCASSLFTYNEQFFGPGTRLTVL.

The chain employs TRBV7-2 and TRBJ1-2; a weak D match, TRBD1 (5 bases). The germline CDR1 and CDR2 sequences are SGHTA and FQGNSA. This CDR3 is built from 15 residues. V lost 5 bases and J 2 bases, leaving 15 bases between the germline ends. This CDR3 is CASSAQGRGNYGYTF. The CDR3 nucleotides are TGTGCCAGCAGCGCGCAGGGTCGGGGAAACTATGGCTACACCTTC.

The chain links TRBV20-1 to TRBJ2-7; tentative D call: TRBD2 (5 bases). The CDR3 has 10 amino acids. V was clipped by 7 bases and J by 3 bases, with 7 bases between them. Per germline, CDR1 DFQATT and CDR2 SNEGSKA (reference sequence). The CDR3 DNA follows: TGCAGTGGAGGAGGCTACGAGCAGTACTTC. Its protein is CSGGGYEQYF.

The chain is built from TRBV6-6 and TRBJ1-1, with a weak D call TRBD1 (6 bases). The CDR3 length is 14 residues. V was trimmed by 11 bases and J by 2 bases, leaving 18 bases between them. Germline CDR1 and CDR2: MNHNY and SVGAGI (reference sequence). The CDR3 coding sequence is TGTGCCCCCCTACCCGGACAGCTAAACACTGAAGCTTTCTTT. This encodes CAPLPGQLNTEAFF.

The count of this clone is one. CDR3 DNA sequence: TGTGCCAGCAGCCCTCTCGCCGCGGGACTCTACAATGAGCAGTTCTTC. Its protein is CASSPLAAGLYNEQFF. V usage is TRBV7-9 and J usage is TRBJ2-1; possibly TRBD2 for D (6 bases). This CDR3 region has 16 residues. Trimming removed 5 bases at V and 3 bases at J, with 17 bases between. Looked up from germline, CDR1 is SEHNR and CDR2 is FQNEAQ (reference sequence).

The V gene is TRBV18, the J gene TRBJ2-7; 8 nucleotides match TRBD1. V gave up 3 bases and J gave up 6 bases; unmatched junction bases: 7. The CDR3 runs to 14 residues. Germline V lookup: CDR1 KGHSH, CDR2 LQKENI. CDR3 sequence reads: CASSPTGGEGEQYF. The CDR3 region has the DNA TGTGCCAGCTCACCTACAGGGGGAGAGGGCGAGCAGTACTTC.

This chain links TRBV5-1 with TRBJ2-4; TRBD1 aligns across 9 bases. Looked up from germline, CDR1 is SGHRS and CDR2 is YFSETQ. The V segment lost 5 bases and the J segment 5 bases; nucleotides outside the gene matches: 23. The CDR3 extends over 20 amino acids. The CDR3 loop reads CASRSVPGQGGSISENIQYF. The CDR3 coding sequence is TGCGCCAGCAGATCTGTTCCGGGACAGGGTGGTAGCATTTCGGAAAACATTCAGTACTTC.

The CDR3 loop is CASSLEQFNQPQHF. CDR3 DNA sequence: TGTGCCAGCAGCTTAGAGCAGTTTAATCAGCCCCAGCATTTT. V and J are TRBV7-9 and TRBJ1-5; unclear D gene. Germline values: CDR1 SEHNR, CDR2 FQNEAQ (reference sequence). V was shortened by 1 base and J by 4 bases, with 8 bases between the two germline ends. The CDR3 has 14 amino acids.

The rearrangement links TRBV4-3 to TRBJ2-7; 7 bases fit TRBD1. This CDR3 contains 16 residues. Germline V gives CDR1 LGHNA, CDR2 YSLEER. V lost 0 bases, J lost 1 base, and 6 bases stayed unmatched. CDR3 sequence: CASSQDIGRGSYEQYF. CDR3 in DNA: TGCGCCAGCAGCCAAGATATCGGCAGGGGGTCCTACGAGCAGTACTTC.

The chain employs TRBV15 and TRBJ2-1, with D perhaps assigned TRBD1 or TRBD2 (5 bases each). The germline V gene encodes CDR1 LNHNV and CDR2 YYDKDF (reference sequence). This CDR3 has 14 amino acids. Trimming left V 9 bases short and J 1 base short, with 13 bases between. Here the CDR3 DNA reads TGTGCCACGGGGCGGGTCAGATCCTACAATGAGCAGTTCTTC. Residues: CATGRVRSYNEQFF.